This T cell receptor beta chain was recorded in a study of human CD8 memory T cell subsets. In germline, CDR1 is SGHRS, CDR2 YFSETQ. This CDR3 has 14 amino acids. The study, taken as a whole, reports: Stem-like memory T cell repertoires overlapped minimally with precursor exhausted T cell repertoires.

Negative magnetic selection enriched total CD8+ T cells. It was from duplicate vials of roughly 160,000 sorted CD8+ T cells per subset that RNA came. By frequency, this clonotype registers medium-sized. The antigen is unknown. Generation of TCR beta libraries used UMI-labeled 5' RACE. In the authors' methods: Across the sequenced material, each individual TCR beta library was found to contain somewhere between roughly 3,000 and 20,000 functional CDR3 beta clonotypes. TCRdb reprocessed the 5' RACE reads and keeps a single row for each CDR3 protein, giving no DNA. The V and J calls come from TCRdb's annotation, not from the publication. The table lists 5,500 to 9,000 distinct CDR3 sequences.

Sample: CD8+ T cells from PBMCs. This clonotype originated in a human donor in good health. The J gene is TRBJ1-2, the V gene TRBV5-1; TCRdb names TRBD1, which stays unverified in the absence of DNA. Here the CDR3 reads CASSADSPADGYTF.